A selection of T cell receptor beta chains follows, all from one sample in a study of beta chain features in type 1 diabetes. Assay: immunoSEQ multiplex PCR; the TCRdb copy retains only in-frame clones and omits some. The repertoire holds approximately 170,000 clones, with 7% to 9% as singletons. Sequencing used central memory CD4+ T cells from blood. All receptors come from a man in his late teens or twenties with type 1 diabetes. The CDR3 runs from the conserved cysteine through the conserved F or W. The D gene is left open where the match is weak. Some rows mark clone size as missing; the rest say once, few, many or name a class of expanded clone.

>TRBJ1-4|-|TRBV27|-|12
CASRLHYEKLFF
TGTGCCAGCAGGTTACACTATGAAAAACTGTTTTTT
>TRBJ2-1|-|TRBV2|TRBD2|16
CASSLWTSGRNNEQFF
TGTGCCAGCAGCTTGTGGACTAGCGGGAGAAATAATGAGCAGTTCTTC
>TRBJ2-7|-|TRBV6-5|TRBD1|13
CASSVPDREEQYF
TGTGCCAGCAGTGTCCCGGACAGGGAGGAGCAGTACTTC
>TRBJ1-5|-|TRBV6-5|-|14
CASSSGVSNQPQHF
TGTGCCAGCAGTTCCGGGGTTAGCAATCAGCCCCAGCATTTT
>TRBJ1-5|-|TRBV6-1|-|13
CASSPPRPRPQHF
TGTGCCAGCAGTCCCCCGCGCCCGAGGCCCCAGCATTTT
>TRBJ1-1|few|TRBV30|TRBD1|14
CAWRAAGGMGEAFF
TGTGCCTGGAGGGCCGCAGGGGGCATGGGTGAAGCTTTCTTT
>TRBJ2-7|few|TRBV4-1|-|16
CASSTSAQGSSYEQYF
TGCGCCAGCAGCACCTCCGCCCAGGGGTCCTCCTACGAGCAGTACTTC
>TRBJ1-1|few|TRBV2|-|11
CASSWNTEAFF
TGTGCCAGCAGCTGGAACACTGAAGCTTTCTTT
>TRBJ1-5|few|TRBV2|-|14
CASSETGPDQPQHF
TGTGCCAGCAGCGAAACGGGTCCTGATCAGCCCCAGCATTTT
>TRBJ2-3|-|TRBV18|-|14
CASSPPQGGDTQYF
TGTGCCAGCTCACCACCGCAGGGGGGAGATACGCAGTATTTT
>TRBJ1-2|-|TRBV6-5|-|14
CASSVRDTLYGYTF
TGTGCCAGCAGCGTAAGAGACACTCTCTATGGCTACACCTTC
>TRBJ2-7|few|TRBV14|TRBD1|14
CASSLRQGPYEQYF
TGTGCCAGCAGCCTACGACAGGGTCCCTACGAGCAGTACTTC
>TRBJ2-7|-|TRBV19|-|13
CASSIVSSYEQYF
TGTGCCAGTAGTATAGTCAGCTCCTACGAGCAGTACTTC
>TRBJ2-5|-|TRBV6-1|-|8
CASSARDF
TGTGCCAGCAGTGCCCGCGACTTC
>TRBJ2-2|-|TRBV28|TRBD1|16
CASLKWAGGSAGELFF
TGTGCCAGCTTAAAATGGGCAGGGGGCTCGGCCGGGGAGCTGTTTTTT
>TRBJ2-7|-|TRBV5-6|TRBD1|15
CASSIQGRSSYEQYF
TGTGCCAGCAGCATACAGGGGAGAAGCTCCTACGAGCAGTACTTC
>TRBJ2-5|-|TRBV19|-|14
CASRSASSQETQYF
TGTGCCAGTAGAAGCGCTAGCAGCCAAGAGACCCAGTACTTC
>TRBJ2-1|-|TRBV2|-|10
CASRQGEQFF
TGTGCCAGCAGGCAGGGCGAGCAGTTCTTC
>TRBJ2-7|few|TRBV5-4|TRBD2|15
CASSLRPLAGDEQYF
TGTGCCAGCAGCTTAAGACCGCTAGCGGGGGACGAGCAGTACTTC
>TRBJ1-2|-|TRBV27|-|16
CASSLEGPHRSYDYTF
TGTGCCAGCAGTTTAGAAGGTCCCCACAGGAGTTATGACTACACCTTC
>TRBJ2-1|-|TRBV7-9|TRBD2|17
CASSLVWRGGSYNEQFF
TGTGCCAGCAGCTTAGTTTGGCGGGGGGGCTCCTACAATGAGCAGTTCTTC
>TRBJ2-4|few|TRBV6-5|-|16
CASSYNGGLAKNIQYF
TGTGCCAGCAGTTACAACGGGGGGCTAGCCAAAAACATTCAGTACTTC
>TRBJ2-3|few|TRBV27|TRBD1|14
CASRPGQGTDTQYF
TGTGCCAGCAGACCGGGACAGGGCACAGATACGCAGTATTTT
>TRBJ1-4|-|TRBV7-2|-|14
CASSFGGFGEKLFF
TGTGCCAGCAGCTTTGGGGGGTTCGGTGAAAAACTGTTTTTT
>TRBJ1-1|-|TRBV15|TRBD1|16
CATSRHGQGRGTEAFF
TGTGCCACCAGCAGACATGGACAGGGAAGAGGAACTGAAGCTTTCTTT
>TRBJ1-6|-|TRBV9|-|15
CASSALSSVEGTLHF
TGTGCCAGCAGCGCCCTAAGTTCCGTCGAGGGCACCCTCCACTTT
>TRBJ1-4|few|TRBV5-1|TRBD1|15
CASSFITGGAEKLFF
TGCGCCAGCAGCTTTATTACAGGGGGCGCAGAAAAACTGTTTTTT
>TRBJ2-7|-|TRBV29-1|-|12
CSVRLSGREQYF
TGCAGCGTTCGGTTGTCGGGGAGGGAGCAGTACTTC
>TRBJ2-7|few|TRBV7-8|-|13
CASSLALEREQYF
TGTGCCAGCAGCTTAGCGTTGGAGCGCGAGCAGTACTTC
>TRBJ2-1|few|TRBV10-3|-|15
CAISESVDSGSEQFF
TGTGCCATCAGTGAGTCGGTCGATTCGGGGAGTGAGCAGTTCTTC
>TRBJ2-5|-|TRBV6-5|-|13
CASSRQYPETQYF
TGTGCCAGCAGCCGACAATATCCAGAGACCCAGTACTTC
>TRBJ2-7|-|TRBV27|-|13
CASSPRDFREQYF
TGTGCCAGCAGTCCAAGGGACTTCCGCGAGCAGTACTTC
>TRBJ2-3|few|TRBV18|-|14
CASSPPPKAGTQYF
TGTGCCAGCTCACCCCCTCCGAAGGCGGGGACGCAGTATTTT
>TRBJ2-7|few|TRBV2|TRBD1|14
CASTTGQGAYEQYF
TGTGCCAGCACAACCGGACAGGGGGCCTACGAGCAGTACTTC
>TRBJ2-7|-|TRBV11-2|-|11
CASSSAYEQYF
TGTGCCAGCAGCTCGGCCTACGAGCAGTACTTC
>TRBJ1-6|-|TRBV11-1|TRBD1|14
CAALRGTGDSPLHF
TGTGCAGCACTCCGTGGGACAGGGGACTCACCCCTCCACTTT
>TRBJ1-5|-|TRBV9|-|15
CASSVGPNSNQPQHF
TGTGCCAGCAGCGTCGGTCCGAATAGCAATCAGCCCCAGCATTTT